Listed below are T cell receptor beta chains from one sample, sequenced in a study of cytomegalovirus exposure and HLA in healthy donors. Here immunoSEQ multiplex PCR was the method, and the copy in TCRdb shows in-frame clones only, minus some. Altogether around 300,000 clones are present, 70% to 90% being singletons, with the ten largest covering roughly 2%. Sequencing was performed on PBMCs. The receptors come from a woman aged 35 to 49 in good health and CMV-seropositive. Both conserved end residues are part of each CDR3. The D gene is left open where the match is weak. A clone size is listed for some rows: how often the clone was seen (once, few, many), or a class if it is expanded.

D gene,V gene,J gene,clone size,CDR3 protein,CDR3 DNA
TRBD2,TRBV13,TRBJ2-5,once,CASSVGRAYETQYF,TGTGCCAGCAGCGTCGGGAGGGCGTACGAGACCCAGTACTTC
TRBD1,TRBV7-8,TRBJ1-5,NA,CASRLTGFNQPQHF,TGTGCCAGCAGATTGACAGGGTTCAATCAGCCCCAGCATTTT
TRBD1,TRBV6-6,TRBJ1-4,NA,CASSYSGTDNEKLFF,TGTGCCAGCAGTTACTCGGGGACAGATAATGAAAAACTGTTTTTT
TRBD1,TRBV6-1,TRBJ1-2,NA,CASSSDRGSGYTF,TGTGCCAGCAGTTCGGACAGGGGTTCTGGCTACACCTTC
NA,TRBV30,TRBJ1-5,NA,CAWSAQRNQPQHF,TGTGCCTGGAGTGCCCAGAGGAATCAGCCCCAGCATTTT
TRBD1,TRBV10-2,TRBJ1-5,NA,CASGQGNQPQHF,TGCGCCAGCGGACAGGGCAATCAGCCCCAGCATTTT
TRBD1,TRBV5-1,TRBJ2-1,NA,CASSYGQGYNEQFF,TGCGCCAGCAGCTACGGACAGGGCTACAATGAGCAGTTCTTC
TRBD1,TRBV5-1,TRBJ2-1,NA,CASSLPGTGDNNEQFF,TGCGCCAGCAGCTTGCCCGGGACAGGGGACAACAATGAGCAGTTCTTC
NA,TRBV28,TRBJ1-2,once,CASSSGSYGYTF,TGTGCCAGCAGTTCAGGGTCATATGGCTACACCTTC
TRBD1,TRBV2,TRBJ2-3,few,CASSLLTGPSTDTQYF,TGTGCCAGCAGTCTGCTGACAGGGCCTAGCACAGATACGCAGTATTTT
TRBD1,TRBV7-3,TRBJ2-6,NA,CASSRGQPGANVLTF,TGTGCCAGCAGCCGGGGACAGCCTGGGGCCAACGTCCTGACTTTC
NA,TRBV21-1,TRBJ2-7,NA,CASSKPRSRDRVDSSYEQYF,TGTGCCAGCAGCAAACCCAGGAGCCGGGACAGGGTTGATAGCTCCTACGAGCAGTACTTC
NA,TRBV4-3,TRBJ1-2,NA,CASSQLISGTAVSYGYTF,TGCGCCAGCAGCCAATTAATAAGCGGGACCGCCGTCAGCTATGGCTACACCTTC
TRBD1,TRBV7-8,TRBJ1-2,few,CASSLNDRAYGYTF,TGTGCCAGCAGCCTAAACGACAGGGCGTATGGCTACACCTTC
TRBD1,TRBV27,TRBJ2-1,few,CASSQQGNPYNEQFF,TGTGCCAGCAGTCAACAGGGGAATCCCTACAATGAGCAGTTCTTC
NA,TRBV7-9,TRBJ1-4,NA,CASSLPPATNEKLFF,TGTGCCAGCAGCCTCCCCCCCGCAACTAATGAAAAACTGTTTTTT
TRBD2,TRBV5-4,TRBJ2-3,NA,CASSSLAGAPDTQYF,TGTGCCAGCAGCTCACTAGCGGGAGCCCCAGATACGCAGTATTTT
TRBD2,TRBV2,TRBJ2-7,NA,CASSDRGTSGRYEQYF,TGTGCCAGCAGTGATCGGGGGACTAGCGGGAGATACGAGCAGTACTTC
TRBD1,TRBV28,TRBJ1-2,NA,CASSLWGDRGRYGYTF,TGTGCCAGCAGTTTATGGGGGGACAGGGGACGGTATGGCTACACCTTC
TRBD1,TRBV6-5,TRBJ1-3,NA,CASSRGQFSGNTIYF,TGTGCCAGCAGCCGGGGACAGTTCTCTGGAAACACCATATATTTT